The 16 T cell receptor beta chains in this list originate from one sample, sequenced in a study of graft-versus-host responses after intestinal transplantation. Some clones are missing from TCRdb's copy, which holds only in-frame ones; the method was immunoSEQ multiplex PCR. The sample shows 100,000 to 120,000 clones, over 85% of them seen only once. These TCRs' antigens remain unknown. Sample: unstimulated CD8+ T cells sorted from spleen or lymph node cells, taken before intestinal transplant. The receptors originated from a human donor who received an intestinal transplant.

The chain combines TRBV14 with TRBJ2-7; 7 bases are shared with TRBD1. J lost 3 bases, V lost 4 bases, and 6 bases had no gene match. In germline, CDR1 is SGHDN, CDR2 FVKESK. The CDR3 loop spans 14 amino acids. The CDR3 coding sequence is TGTGCCAGCAGCCTGGGGACAGCCCGCTACGAGCAGTACTTC. Its translation is CASSLGTARYEQYF.

The V call is TRBV7-9, the J call TRBJ2-1; 9 bases are shared with TRBD1. J gave up 2 bases and V 4 bases, and 3 bases lay outside the gene matches. Germline V CDR1 and CDR2: SEHNR, FQNEAQ (reference sequence). CDR3 length equals 15 residues. The CDR3 DNA is TGTGCCAGCAGCTCCGGACAGGGGCCCTACAATGAGCAGTTCTTC. The encoded protein is CASSSGQGPYNEQFF. The complete variable domain, with remaining parts taken from reference TRBV7-9 and TRBJ2-1, reads DTGVSQNPRHKITKRGQNVTFRCDPISEHNRLYWYRQTLGQGPEFLTYFQNEAQLEKSRLLSDRFSAERPKGSFSTLEIQRTEQGDSAMYLCASSSGQGPYNEQFFGPGTRLTVL.

There are a few counts of this clone. The V and J genes are TRBV5-1 and TRBJ2-7, with unresolved D. Germline CDR1 reads SGHRS; CDR2 reads YFSETQ. The ends were cut back, 0 bases at V and 6 bases at J, with 13 bases in the middle. CDR3 length: 14 residues. The CDR3 region is CASSLEVVRSEQYF. The CDR3 DNA follows: TGCGCCAGCAGCTTGGAGGTGGTACGGTCCGAGCAGTACTTC.

The chain carries TRBV2 and TRBJ2-7; 9 nucleotides line up with TRBD2. CDR3 size: 15 residues. V dropped 1 base and J dropped 7; count of bases not matched to a gene: 8. Germline loops: CDR1 SNHLY, CDR2 FYNNEI. The CDR3 coding sequence is TGTGCCAGCAGTGAAGTAGTACTAGCGGGCGTAGAGCAGTACTTC. It codes for CASSEVVLAGVEQYF. The full variable domain, in which reference TRBV2 and TRBJ2-7 provide the parts outside the CDR3, is EPEVTQTPSHQVTQMGQEVILRCVPISNHLYFYWYRQILGQKVEFLVSFYNNEISEKSEIFDDQFSVERPDGSNFTLKIRSTKLEDSAMYFCASSEVVLAGVEQYFGPGTRLTVT.

This sequence joins TRBV29-1 and TRBJ2-3; 9 nucleotides align to TRBD2. J was trimmed by 1 base and V by 0 bases; bases with no gene match: 2. This CDR3 has 15 amino acids. CDR1 and CDR2 (germline): SQVTM, ANQGSEA. The CDR3 reads CSVEELAGGTDTQYF. The CDR3 DNA sequence: TGCAGCGTTGAAGAATTAGCGGGAGGCACAGATACGCAGTATTTT.

The DNA for the CDR3 is TGTGCCAGCAGTTTAGGGGTTACGAACACCGGGGAGCTGTTTTTT. It codes for CASSLGVTNTGELFF. The chain has TRBV27 and TRBJ2-2; D unresolved. CDR1 is MNHEY and CDR2 is SMNVEV in the germline V gene (reference sequence). The CDR3 contains 15 residues. The V end was cut by 2 bases, the J end by 0 bases, with 7 bases between.

V is TRBV11-2 and J is TRBJ2-7; TRBD1 aligns across 9 bases. The CDR3 runs to 14 residues. CDR1 SGHAT and CDR2 FQNNGV come from the germline V gene. V was pared by 5 bases and J by 2 bases, with 4 bases of the junction left unmatched. The CDR3 region is CASSPGTGTYEQYF. CDR3 in DNA: TGTGCCAGCAGCCCCGGGACAGGGACCTACGAGCAGTACTTC.

The CDR3 region is CASSHRLNTEAFF. CDR3 nucleotides: TGTGCCAGTAGTCACCGTCTGAACACTGAAGCTTTCTTT. The chain links TRBV19 to TRBJ1-1; D not resolved. Germline assignment: CDR1 LNHDA and CDR2 SQIVND (reference sequence). This CDR3 spans 13 amino acids. V was pared by 5 bases and J by 0 bases, with 7 bases between.

The genes are TRBV23-1 and TRBJ1-1, with D perhaps TRBD1 (6 bases). TRBV23-1 is an ORF, and what it does is uncertain. Trimming removed 2 bases at V and 0 bases at J, with 19 bases between. The CDR3 contains 18 residues. CDR3 protein: CASSQGGQGVRLNTEAFF. As DNA, the CDR3 is TGCGCCAGCAGTCAAGGGGGGCAGGGAGTGAGGCTGAACACTGAAGCTTTCTTT.

The chain recombines TRBV29-1 with TRBJ1-2; unclear D gene. The length of the CDR3 is 11 residues. Between the trimmed V and J ends, which lost 7 bases and 2 bases, there was a span of 8 bases. CDR1 and CDR2 (germline): SQVTM, ANQGSEA. The CDR3, as DNA: TGCAGCGCCCCTGGGAACTATGGCTACACCTTC. Amino acids: CSAPGNYGYTF.

The V gene is TRBV11-2, the J gene TRBJ2-7, with 7 bases lining up with TRBD2. CDR1 and CDR2 (germline): SGHAT, FQNNGV. The CDR3 loop spans 15 amino acids. Trimming cost V 5 bases and J 2 bases; bases outside gene matches: 9. CDR3 sequence reads: CASSTSASQTYEQYF. In DNA, the CDR3 is TGTGCCAGCAGCACTAGCGCCTCCCAAACCTACGAGCAGTACTTC.

The V gene is TRBV10-3, the J gene TRBJ1-2; D is unclear. Germline V gene lookup returns CDR1 ENHRY and CDR2 SYGVKD. The CDR3 runs 14 residues. V was shortened by 0 bases and J by 4 bases, with 9 bases between the two germline ends. This CDR3 is CAISESNSGYGYTF. The CDR3 DNA reads TGTGCCATCAGTGAGTCAAATTCTGGCTATGGCTACACCTTC.

The chain employs TRBV13 and TRBJ2-7, with 8 bases matching TRBD1. From germline, CDR1 is PRHDT and CDR2 FYEKMQ (reference sequence). Trimming took 3 bases from V and 7 from J; bases not matched to a gene: 5. The CDR3 extends over 13 amino acids. The CDR3 DNA is TGTGCCAGCAGCTTGGACAGGGCGGAGGAGCAGTACTTC. The encoded protein is CASSLDRAEEQYF.

This clone occurred a few times. The chain carries TRBV5-4 and TRBJ2-1; TRBD2 is a possible D gene (6 bases). Germline CDR1 reads SGHNT; CDR2 reads YYREEE (reference sequence). The CDR3 has 15 residues. Trimming removed 4 bases at V and 0 bases at J, with 11 bases between. The CDR3 protein is CASSPEGSSYNEQFF. The CDR3 nucleotides read TGTGCCAGCAGCCCGGAGGGGAGCTCCTACAATGAGCAGTTCTTC.

The chain uses TRBV5-1 and TRBJ2-3; 12 bases agree with TRBD2. The germline CDR1 and CDR2 sequences are SGHRS and YFSETQ. V shed 4 bases, J shed 5 bases, and the junction held 5 bases outside the gene matches. The CDR3 length is 15 residues. CDR3 in DNA: TGCGCCAGCAGCGCCTGGGGACTAGCGGGAGATACGCAGTATTTT. It is translated as CASSAWGLAGDTQYF.

V usage is TRBV28 and J usage is TRBJ1-3; TRBD1 is a possible D gene (5 bases). This CDR3 has 16 residues. V shed 2 bases and J shed 3 bases, with 14 bases lying between them. The germline V gene has CDR1 MDHEN and CDR2 SYDVKM. CDR3 region: CASSLRGIVYGNTIYF. CDR3 sequence (DNA): TGTGCCAGCAGTTTACGGGGGATAGTCTATGGAAACACCATATATTTT. The full variable domain, rest sourced from reference TRBV28 and TRBJ1-3, is DVKVTQSSRYLVKRTGEKVFLECVQDMDHENMFWYRQDPGLGLRLIYFSYDVKMKEKGDIPEGYSVSREKKERFSLILESASTNQTSMYLCASSLRGIVYGNTIYFGEGSWLTVV.